This entry features one T cell receptor beta chain sequence. The antigen is not known. Germline-derived CDR1 and CDR2 are SEHNR and FQNEAQ (reference sequence). The CDR3 is 14 amino acids. V trimming: 2 bases; J trimming: 5 bases; junction bases outside the gene matches: 4. This record belongs to a study of cytomegalovirus exposure and HLA in healthy donors. PCR involved 60 Vbeta and 13 Jbeta primers. Repertoires were generated with immunoSEQ multiplex PCR, while TCRdb's copy carries only in-frame clones and drops some. The repertoire holds roughly 230,000 clones, with around 90% as singletons. General study points: A missense variant in DCLRE1C was later tied to TCR beta V- and J-gene trimming. Later, TCR association rates were found to vary by HLA locus, highest for DRB1 and lowest for HLA-C.

V and J are TRBV7-9 and TRBJ2-3, with TRBD2 matching 7 bases. The source material was PBMCs. This clonotype was obtained from a girl aged 2 to 9 in good health and CMV-seronegative. The CDR3 DNA sequence: TGTGCCAGCAGCTTATGGCGGGAGCTAGATACGCAGTATTTT. Its protein product is CASSLWRELDTQYF.